Below, 5 T cell receptor beta chains from the same sample are listed, as sequenced in a study of early T cells in non-severe SARS-CoV-2 infection. TCRdb redid the calling of the 5' RACE reads with MiXCR, one entry per CDR3 protein. The sample lists some 89,000 distinct CDR3 sequences, 9.5% to 11% occurring once. The sample consisted of whole blood, taken at baseline. The receptors were gathered from an adult who was a healthcare worker with PCR-confirmed SARS-CoV-2 infection or an uninfected control (not recorded which).

This clonotype was observed at least ten times. The chain uses TRBV20-1 and TRBJ2-1; 8 bases are a match to TRBD2. J gave up 3 bases and V 6 bases, and 4 bases lay outside the gene matches. This CDR3 spans 13 amino acids. CDR1 is DFQATT, CDR2 SNEGSKA, per germline (reference sequence). The CDR3 region is CSAGGRIYNEQFF. Written as DNA, the CDR3 is TGCAGTGCGGGCGGGAGGATCTACAATGAGCAGTTCTTC.

This clonotype was seen only a few times. The J gene is TRBJ2-3, the V gene TRBV29-1; a weak D match, TRBD1 (5 bases). This CDR3 spans 13 amino acids. Germline V lookup: CDR1 SQVTM, CDR2 ANQGSEA. V was pared by 1 base and J by 4 bases, with 9 bases between. The CDR3 reads CSVEGAGSDTQYF. Written as DNA, the CDR3 is TGCAGCGTTGAAGGGGCAGGGTCAGATACGCAGTATTTT.

This clonotype has more than one count but fewer than ten. The rearrangement uses TRBV14 and TRBJ2-1; no reliable D call. Germline-derived CDR1 and CDR2 are SGHDN and FVKESK. This CDR3 contains 13 residues. Between the trimmed V and J ends, which lost 5 bases and 9 bases, there was a span of 14 bases. In nucleotides, the CDR3 is TGTGCCAGCAGCTCTTACTCCCGTAGTGAGCAGTTCTTC. It translates to CASSSYSRSEQFF.

This clonotype appeared a few times. The rearrangement joins TRBV10-2 to TRBJ2-7; TRBD2 is a possible D gene (6 bases). The ends were cut back, 6 bases at V and 3 bases at J, with 9 bases in the middle. Germline loops: CDR1 WSHSY, CDR2 SAAADI. The CDR3 has 12 amino acids. CDR3 residues: CASRGSGYEQYF. Written as DNA, the CDR3 is TGCGCCAGCAGGGGTAGCGGCTACGAGCAGTACTTC.

The V gene is TRBV6-6, the J gene TRBJ2-5, with 9 nucleotides matching TRBD1. The CDR3 is 14 amino acids. The germline CDR1 and CDR2 sequences are MNHNY and SVGAGI (reference sequence). V dropped 5 bases and J dropped 4; count of bases not matched to a gene: 5. The chain's CDR3 is CASSDMDRGETQYF. The CDR3 DNA is TGTGCCAGCAGTGACATGGACAGGGGAGAGACCCAGTACTTC.